Sequencing of this T cell receptor (beta chain) was carried out in a study of blood T cell repertoires in COVID-19. Looking at the study overall: Italy, Spain and the United States were the sources of the convalescent and acute COVID-19 samples.

Methods used by the authors: Reference gene primer amplification yielded estimated nucleated cell counts. The assay was immunoSEQ multiplex PCR, and TCRdb's table has in-frame clones only and misses some. Clone size and V and J calls were adopted from that table, with D and trimming inferred from the DNA. Of 150,000 or so clones in the sample, roughly four fifths were seen once. Trimming stripped 1 base from V and 6 bases from J, with 13 bases between. Germline loops: CDR1 MNHNS, CDR2 SASEGT. The CDR3 extends over 16 amino acids. The sample comprised peripheral blood. This TCR came from a woman aged 55-70 years with COVID-19, enrolled during active disease. This chain connects TRBV6-1 to TRBJ1-6; D perhaps matches TRBD1 (6 bases). The CDR3 sequence is CASSEGKRGSNSPLHF. The CDR3 DNA follows: TGTGCCAGCAGTGAAGGAAAGAGGGGGTCTAATTCACCCCTCCACTTT.